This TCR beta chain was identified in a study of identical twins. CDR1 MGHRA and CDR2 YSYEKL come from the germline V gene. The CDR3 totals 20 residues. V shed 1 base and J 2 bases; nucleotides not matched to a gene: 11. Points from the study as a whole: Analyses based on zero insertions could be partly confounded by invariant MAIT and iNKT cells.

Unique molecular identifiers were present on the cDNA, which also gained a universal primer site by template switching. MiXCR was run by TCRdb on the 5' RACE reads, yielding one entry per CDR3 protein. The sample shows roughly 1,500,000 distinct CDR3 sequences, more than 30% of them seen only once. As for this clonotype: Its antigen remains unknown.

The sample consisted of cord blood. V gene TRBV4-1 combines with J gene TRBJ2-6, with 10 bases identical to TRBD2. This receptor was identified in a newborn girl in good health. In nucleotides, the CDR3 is TGCGCCAGCAGCCAAGGGATGATGGGACTAGCGAGCGCTGGGGCCAACGTCCTGACTTTC. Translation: CASSQGMMGLASAGANVLTF.